The present TCR beta chain was sequenced within a study of CD8 T cells in Susac syndrome (dated by TCRdb to between 2018 and 2021). Study-wide context: Of the Susac syndrome patients who were sequenced, about 6 had clinically active disease and eight or nine were in clinical remission. Repertoire sequencing was used to test whether CD8+ T cell activation and differentiation in Susac syndrome was antigen driven. At the time of blood withdrawal, Susac syndrome patients were either therapy-naive, taking corticosteroids (with some also receiving IVIg), or on IVIg alone. Results and caveats for the whole study, not just this receptor: The CD4+ T cell repertoire of patients with Susac syndrome showed no detectable clonal expansion. The TCR sequencing and HLA analysis was acknowledged to have included a relatively small number of individuals.

A note on this clonotype: It lacks a known antigen. Base qualities are not recorded, but no much larger clone differs from it by a single base.

RNA was extracted using the RNeasy kit, and about 0.45 to 1 microgram was reverse transcribed with random hexamers. The immunoSEQ multiplex PCR assay, which covers 54 Vbeta and 13 Jbeta segments, was used to amplify TCR beta CDR3 regions. PCR amplification bias was corrected using a synthetic template baseline for primer optimization and computational correction. Under the source paper's analysis protocol: Reads were annotated to V, D and J genes per IMGT and analyzed with immunoSEQ Analyzer, keeping only productive sequences. To calculate clonality, Shannon entropy was normalized by log2 of the number of productive unique sequences and then subtracted from one. Public and private clones were assessed among the 100 most prevalent clones of each patient and control. Susac-specific clones were defined as absent from healthy and MS cohorts, over a thousand published viral clones and other ImmuneACCESS disease sequences. TCRdb's own reprocessing of the public reads used fastp at Q25 and MiXCR and kept productive beta chains. Rows merge per CDR3 protein into single entries with the most common DNA and genes. For this entry, the V and J calls and clone size follow TCRdb and not the study's own pipeline. The sample has about 240,000 distinct CDR3 sequences on record, roughly 95% of them singletons. The top ten clonotypes cover about 0.095% of the sample.

There are 13 amino acids in the CDR3, from cysteine to phenylalanine inclusive. Of all the DNA, just the CDR3 is kept, 39 bases in frame from base 1. In the germline V gene, CDR1 corresponds to MDHEN and CDR2 to SYDVKM. At the junction V is shortened by 3 bases and J by 12 bases, with 14 bases in between. Peripheral blood CD8+ and CD4+ T cells from healthy donors, Susac syndrome patients and multiple sclerosis patients were profiled by high-throughput TCR beta sequencing. The Susac syndrome patients fulfilled recently defined diagnostic criteria for definite or probable disease. Bulk CD8+ and CD4+ T cells were purified magnetically by negative isolation, whereas CD8+ TEMRA cells were enriched by FACS. Blood was collected in EDTA tubes and processed within 24 hours, with PBMCs isolated through density gradient centrifugation. PBMCs intended for TCR sequencing were frozen in liquid nitrogen and were later thawed in a 37 degrees C water bath. The sorted or isolated CD4+, CD8+ and CD8+ TEMRA cells reached a purity of at least 90%.

Sequenced sample: CD4+ T cells from PBMCs. The rearrangement joined TRBV28 to TRBJ1-4, with no reliable assignment of the D segment. This receptor was taken from a human donor with Susac syndrome. DNA sequence: TGTGCCAGCAGTTTCTACCGGGCACGACAACTGTTTTTT. Translated, it reads CASSFYRARQLFF.